Listed here are 27 T cell receptor beta chains from one sample, sequenced in a study of shared clonotypes between healthy human individuals. Using immunoSEQ multiplex PCR, the repertoire was profiled, and TCRdb retains in-frame clones only, with some absent. The data show over 1.4 million clones, roughly 95% seen once. The material sequenced was naive CD4+ T cells sorted from blood. Subset of the sample: CD45RA+ positively selected. The receptor source for this set is a man younger than 40 in good health.

The V and J genes are TRBV28 and TRBJ2-7, with 9 positions matching TRBD1. This CDR3 contains 16 residues. The V gene's germline CDR1 is MDHEN and CDR2 SYDVKM. The trim removed 6 bases at V and 3 bases at J, leaving 12 bases unmatched. Written as DNA, the CDR3 is TGTGCCAGCAGATACGGGGAAGGGGACAGGGACTACGAGCAGTACTTC. It is translated as CASRYGEGDRDYEQYF.

The chain uses TRBV6-1 and TRBJ2-3; TRBD2 aligns across 10 bases. The CDR3 is 14 residues long. V shed 6 bases, J shed 4 bases, and the junction held 4 bases outside the gene matches. Looked up from germline, CDR1 is MNHNS and CDR2 is SASEGT. CDR3 protein: CASRASGRADTQYF. The CDR3 coding sequence is TGTGCCAGCAGGGCTAGCGGGAGAGCAGATACGCAGTATTTT.

A remark on this clone: Other DNA sequences from this sample encode an identical CDR3 as well. This chain joins TRBV9 and TRBJ2-5; D might be TRBD1 or TRBD2, each matching 5 bases. V was trimmed by 2 bases and J by 4 bases, leaving 12 bases between them. Germline CDR1 reads SGDLS; CDR2 reads YYNGEE. This CDR3 is built from 14 residues. The CDR3: CASSVGGIGETQYF. In DNA, the CDR3 is TGTGCCAGCAGCGTTGGGGGAATAGGAGAGACCCAGTACTTC.

The chain couples TRBV18 to TRBJ2-3; 8 bases map to TRBD2. The germline V gene encodes CDR1 KGHSH and CDR2 LQKENI. The V segment lost 1 base and the J segment 1 base; nucleotides outside the gene matches: 4. The CDR3 has 16 residues. This chain's CDR3 is CASSPLPREGTDTQYF. In nucleotides, the CDR3 is TGTGCCAGCTCACCACTCCCGCGGGAGGGCACAGATACGCAGTATTTT.

CDR3 in DNA: TGTGCCAGCAGTGAGTTCGGGAACAATGAGCAGTTCTTC. This sequence encodes CASSEFGNNEQFF. This chain uses TRBV2 with TRBJ2-1; D perhaps matches TRBD2 (5 bases). V was pared by 3 bases and J by 5 bases, with 8 bases between. This CDR3 is built from 13 residues. In germline, CDR1 is SNHLY, CDR2 FYNNEI.

The chain links TRBV27 to TRBJ2-3; no clear D gene. The V end was cut by 6 bases, the J end by 2 bases, with 15 bases between. In germline, CDR1 is MNHEY, CDR2 SMNVEV (reference sequence). The CDR3 has 15 residues. Written as DNA, the CDR3 is TGTGCCAGCAGGTGGCTAGACCTTAACACAGATACGCAGTATTTT. It is translated as CASRWLDLNTDTQYF.

The V call is TRBV2, the J call TRBJ2-7; maybe TRBD1 (5 bases). Germline-derived CDR1 and CDR2 are SNHLY and FYNNEI. Trimming left V 0 bases short and J 0 bases short, with 15 bases between. The length of the CDR3 is 17 residues. CDR3 sequence reads: CASSEAVFVTASYEQYF. The DNA of the CDR3 is TGTGCCAGCAGTGAAGCGGTGTTTGTGACAGCCTCCTACGAGCAGTACTTC. Filled out from reference TRBV2 and TRBJ2-7, the complete variable domain reads EPEVTQTPSHQVTQMGQEVILRCVPISNHLYFYWYRQILGQKVEFLVSFYNNEISEKSEIFDDQFSVERPDGSNFTLKIRSTKLEDSAMYFCASSEAVFVTASYEQYFGPGTRLTVT.

This clone was observed a single time. The V gene is TRBV5-1, the J gene TRBJ2-5; no clear D. This CDR3 is 13 amino acids long. With 3 bases removed from V and 5 bases from J, the gap between germline ends came to 11 bases. Germline V gives CDR1 SGHRS, CDR2 YFSETQ. CDR3 loop: CASSSTPRETQYF. The CDR3 DNA reads TGCGCCAGCAGCTCGACCCCGAGGGAGACCCAGTACTTC.

The chain links TRBV2 to TRBJ2-5; D perhaps matches TRBD2 (6 bases). Trimming stripped 3 bases from V and 5 bases from J, with 10 bases between. The CDR3 extends over 13 amino acids. Looked up from germline, CDR1 is SNHLY and CDR2 is FYNNEI. The CDR3 bases are TGTGCCAGCAGTGATAGGCGGGGCGAGACCCAGTACTTC. Protein sequence: CASSDRRGETQYF.

This clone was counted a single time. This chain joins TRBV18 and TRBJ2-1, with 9 nucleotides matching TRBD2. The CDR3 is 14 amino acids. Losses at the gene ends were 6 bases for V and 14 bases for J; bases not matched to a gene: 14. Germline V CDR1 and CDR2: KGHSH, LQKENI. CDR3 sequence reads: CASSPKAPAGGEFF. CDR3 sequence (DNA): TGTGCCAGCTCGCCAAAGGCCCCAGCGGGAGGTGAGTTCTTC.

The J gene is TRBJ2-3, the V gene TRBV5-1; D may correspond to TRBD1 or TRBD2 (5 bases each). V was cut by 3 bases and J by 11 bases, with 22 bases left in between. CDR1 SGHRS and CDR2 YFSETQ come from the germline V gene. This CDR3 comprises 15 residues. In DNA form, the CDR3 reads TGCGCCAGCAGCTGGGGGACCAGAACGGAATTAGTGCAGTATTTT. Protein product: CASSWGTRTELVQYF.

This clone was detected only once. The chain joins TRBV4-1 to TRBJ2-7; 13 bases are shared with TRBD2. CDR3 length equals 17 residues. Germline lookup yields CDR1 MGHRA and CDR2 YSYEKL. V lost 4 bases, J lost 5 bases, and 11 bases stayed unmatched. This chain's CDR3 is CASSLEARTSGSDEQYF. CDR3 nucleotide sequence: TGCGCCAGCAGCCTCGAGGCACGGACTAGCGGGAGCGACGAGCAGTACTTC.

In the case of this clone: Additional DNA sequences in this sample encode the identical CDR3. CDR3 amino acids: CASSLAGGRGETQYF. In nucleotides, the CDR3 is TGCGCCAGCAGCTTGGCCGGTGGGCGAGGGGAGACCCAGTACTTC. The V call is TRBV5-1, the J call TRBJ2-5; TRBD2 is a possible D gene (5 bases). Germline values: CDR1 SGHRS, CDR2 YFSETQ. Trimming took 0 bases from V and 5 from J, leaving 14 bases between them. The CDR3 totals 15 residues.

This chain links TRBV9 with TRBJ1-2, with D uncertain. CDR3 size: 14 residues. The germline V gene encodes CDR1 SGDLS and CDR2 YYNGEE. Trimming removed 0 bases from V and 0 bases from J, with 6 bases in between. This CDR3 is CASSVEVSNYGYTF. Here the CDR3 DNA reads TGTGCCAGCAGCGTAGAGGTTTCTAACTATGGCTACACCTTC.

The chain carries TRBV18 and TRBJ2-3; tentatively, D is TRBD2 (6 bases). CDR1 KGHSH and CDR2 LQKENI come from the germline V gene. The CDR3 consists of 15 residues. The V end was cut by 0 bases, the J end by 1 base, with 8 bases between. This CDR3 is CASSPPGRRTDTQYF. The CDR3 nucleotides read TGTGCCAGCTCACCACCGGGGAGGCGCACAGATACGCAGTATTTT. Complete variable domain (other parts from reference TRBV18 and TRBJ2-3): NAGVMQNPRHLVRRRGQEARLRCSPMKGHSHVYWYRQLPEEGLKFMVYLQKENIIDESGMPKERFSAEFPKEGPSILRIQQVVRGDSAAYFCASSPPGRRTDTQYFGPGTRLTVL.

The chain joins TRBV5-1 to TRBJ2-7; D ambiguous. The CDR3 has 15 amino acids. Trimming left V 4 bases short and J 1 base short, with 15 bases between. The germline CDR1 and CDR2 sequences are SGHRS and YFSETQ. The CDR3 sequence: CASSRTRDPSYEQYF. For the CDR3, the DNA is TGCGCCAGCAGCCGCACCCGAGACCCTTCCTACGAGCAGTACTTC. The variable domain in full, completed from reference TRBV5-1 and TRBJ2-7, reads KAGVTQTPRYLIKTRGQQVTLSCSPISGHRSVSWYQQTPGQGLQFLFEYFSETQRNKGNFPGRFSGRQFSNSRSEMNVSTLELGDSALYLCASSRTRDPSYEQYFGPGTRLTVT.

The chain joins TRBV29-1 to TRBJ1-1; TRBD1 matches at 7 bases. In germline, CDR1 is SQVTM, CDR2 ANQGSEA. Germline trimming cut 7 bases from V and 0 bases from J; bases unmatched to any gene: 8. The CDR3 extends over 14 amino acids. The CDR3 nucleotides are TGCAGCGCCTTCGGACAGGCCATGAACACTGAAGCTTTCTTT. Translation: CSAFGQAMNTEAFF.

The V gene is TRBV25-1, the J gene TRBJ2-3, with D uncertain. Germline-derived CDR1 and CDR2 are MGHDK and SYGVNS. This CDR3 is 14 amino acids long. Deletions cut 2 bases from V and 6 bases from J, with 12 bases between. CDR3 protein: CASSEPKSADTQYF. The CDR3, as DNA: TGTGCCAGCAGTGAACCGAAGTCGGCGGATACGCAGTATTTT.

V is TRBV28 and J is TRBJ2-7; TRBD2 is a possible D gene (6 bases). V lost 6 bases to trimming and J lost 7 bases, with 19 bases between them. The germline gives CDR1 MDHEN, CDR2 SYDVKM. This CDR3 spans 14 amino acids. The CDR3 spells CASRPGHRGWEQYF. The DNA of the CDR3 is TGTGCCAGCAGACCCGGACATCGGGGGTGGGAGCAGTACTTC.

V and J are TRBV19 and TRBJ2-2; a possible D gene is TRBD1 (6 bases). The CDR3 extends over 15 amino acids. Germline loops: CDR1 LNHDA, CDR2 SQIVND (reference sequence). The V gene lost 2 bases and the J gene lost 6 bases, with 13 bases spanning the gap. The CDR3 nucleotides read TGTGCCAGTAGTATATTCCAGGGGACCGCCGGGGAGCTGTTTTTT. This encodes CASSIFQGTAGELFF.

The chain uses TRBV9 and TRBJ2-6; TRBD2 matches 7 bases. CDR1 is SGDLS and CDR2 is YYNGEE in the germline V gene. Trimming cost V 0 bases and J 0 bases; bases outside gene matches: 6. The CDR3 runs to 18 residues. The CDR3 spells CASSVVAGASSGANVLTF. CDR3 sequence (DNA): TGTGCCAGCAGCGTAGTCGCGGGAGCGTCCTCTGGGGCCAACGTCCTGACTTTC.

This clone was seen only once. V is TRBV28 and J is TRBJ1-2, with unresolved D. The CDR3 is 13 amino acids. Germline V CDR1 and CDR2: MDHEN, SYDVKM. The ends were cut back, 7 bases at V and 6 bases at J, with 15 bases in the middle. This CDR3 reads CASTDMGWDGYTF. For the CDR3, the DNA is TGTGCCAGCACTGACATGGGGTGGGATGGCTACACCTTC.

The chain employs TRBV30 and TRBJ2-4, with 7 nucleotides matching TRBD1. The germline gives CDR1 GTSNPN, CDR2 SVGIG (reference sequence). Trimming removed 3 bases from V and 5 bases from J; junction bases left unmatched: 1. The CDR3 sequence is 12 residues long. The CDR3 reads CAWRRGQNIQYF. CDR3 coding DNA: TGTGCCTGGAGAAGGGGGCAAAACATTCAGTACTTC.

The rearrangement joins TRBV27 to TRBJ2-7, with unresolved D. V was cut by 3 bases and J by 7 bases, with 13 bases left in between. Germline values: CDR1 MNHEY, CDR2 SMNVEV (reference sequence). This CDR3 region has 13 residues. In DNA, the CDR3 is TGTGCCAGCAGTTTCTCGGTGAGTGGAGAGCAGTACTTC. Its translation: CASSFSVSGEQYF.

This clone was picked up one time. The V gene is TRBV7-8, the J gene TRBJ1-4; 10 bases map to TRBD1. The CDR3 runs 16 residues. Losses at the gene ends were 1 base for V and 5 bases for J; bases not matched to a gene: 4. Germline V gene data show CDR1 as SGHVS and CDR2 as FQNEAQ. CDR3 DNA sequence: TGTGCCAGCAGCTTAGTCTCGGGACAGGGGAATGAAAAACTGTTTTTT. Amino acid sequence: CASSLVSGQGNEKLFF.

The chain recombines TRBV28 with TRBJ2-7; 11 positions match TRBD2. The V gene's germline CDR1 is MDHEN and CDR2 SYDVKM. The CDR3 has 13 amino acids. The V and J ends lost 8 bases and 2 bases, in that order; junction bases with no gene match: 2. The CDR3 region is CASDSGRAYEQYF. CDR3 sequence (DNA): TGTGCCAGCGATAGCGGGAGGGCCTACGAGCAGTACTTC.

A note on this clone: Other DNA sequences of this sample code for an identical CDR3. The V and J genes are TRBV19 and TRBJ1-1; D not resolved. Germline lookup yields CDR1 LNHDA and CDR2 SQIVND (reference sequence). The V end was cut by 1 base, the J end by 5 bases, with 8 bases between. CDR3 size: 13 residues. CDR3 nucleotides: TGTGCCAGTAGTATAGCCGGTGGGACTGAAGCTTTCTTT. It specifies CASSIAGGTEAFF.